This TCR beta chain was profiled in a study of blood T cells in healthy people across ages. Whole-study results and caveats: Calculation of diversity from one million T cells yielded estimates considered to be underestimates. CMV status of donors was unknown, possibly confounding expanded clonotype changes.

Then a second PCR, running about 7 to 11 cycles, was carried out with a sample-barcoded 5' primer and a J-beta primer mix. Every cDNA was tagged by a template-switch adaptor with 12 random nucleotides. Every sample produced at least 2.5 million CDR3-containing paired-end reads. TCRdb processed the 5' RACE reads anew with MiXCR; each CDR3 protein has one entry. Here the sample spans 1.5 million to 2 million distinct CDR3 sequences, roughly 49% being singletons. Concerning this clonotype itself: The antigen remains unidentified. The junction differs from germline at one of its ends, possibly a read error.

The sample consisted of blood. The receptor was isolated from a woman in her thirties or forties in good health.

The CDR3 region is CASSFPQGSIGGCTF. CDR3 nucleotides: TGTGCCAGCAGTTTTCCCCAGGGGTCGATAGGTGGCTGCACCTTC. The chain combines TRBV12-3 or TRBV12-4 with TRBJ1-2, with D perhaps matching TRBD1 (6 bases). The CDR3 sequence is 15 residues long.